This TCR beta chain was obtained from a study of cytomegalovirus exposure and HLA in healthy donors. The primer mix had 60 Vbeta and 13 Jbeta primers. Per the original data handling: An analysis that came later counted around 80 million unique TCR beta chains, approximately 10 million shared. Sequenced by immunoSEQ multiplex PCR; TCRdb stores in-frame clones only, minus some. That table furnishes V, J and clone size, whereas the DNA furnished D and trimming. Here the sample spans almost 200,000 clones, roughly 80% being singletons. Study-level points and caveats: Presence/absence analyses took donor sequencing depth as roughly uniform. It is likely that the observed cluster of highly shared sequence variants was a sequencing artifact.

In regard to this clone: Antigen: not known.

This CDR3 spans 15 amino acids. Trimming took 0 bases from V and 3 from J; bases not matched to a gene: 6. Germline V CDR1 and CDR2: SGHDT, YYEEEE. The receptor's source is a male donor in good health and CMV-seropositive. The genes are TRBV5-6 and TRBJ2-7; 7 nucleotides match TRBD2. Sequenced input: PBMCs. The CDR3 region has the DNA TGTGCCAGCAGCTTGGGAGCGGGGTGGGGCTACGAGCAGTACTTC. It translates to CASSLGAGWGYEQYF.